One T cell receptor (beta chain) is described in this entry. The CDR3 sequence is 16 residues long. Trimming removed 5 bases from V and 0 bases from J; junction bases left unmatched: 3. Germline CDR1 reads SGHVS; CDR2 reads FQNEAQ. The authors' processing: How many nucleated cells were present was estimated from reference gene primer amplification. Clones were read by immunoSEQ multiplex PCR, and TCRdb kept only the in-frame ones, dropping some. That table supplies the V and J calls and clone size; D and trimming were determined from the DNA. The sample has about 200,000 clones, around 92% seen once. The data were taken from a study of blood T cell repertoires in COVID-19. Background on the study: Samples representing acute and convalescent COVID-19 were sourced from the United States, Italy and Spain. The cDNA or gDNA used as material had been derived from T cells, B-cell-depleted T cells, or PBMCs.

This sequence joins TRBV7-8 and TRBJ2-1; 11 bases align to TRBD2. Sequenced input: peripheral blood. This receptor was obtained from a man aged 25-40 years with acute or convalescent COVID-19. CDR3 nucleotide sequence: TGTGCCAGCAGCGAGACTAGCGGGAACTCCTACAATGAGCAGTTCTTC. Its protein is CASSETSGNSYNEQFF. Variable domain in full (rest from reference TRBV7-8 and TRBJ2-1): GAGVSQSPRYKVAKRGQDVALRCDPISGHVSLFWYQQALGQGPEFLTYFQNEAQLDKSGLPSDRFFAERPEGSVSTLKIQRTQQEDSAVYLCASSETSGNSYNEQFFGPGTRLTVL.